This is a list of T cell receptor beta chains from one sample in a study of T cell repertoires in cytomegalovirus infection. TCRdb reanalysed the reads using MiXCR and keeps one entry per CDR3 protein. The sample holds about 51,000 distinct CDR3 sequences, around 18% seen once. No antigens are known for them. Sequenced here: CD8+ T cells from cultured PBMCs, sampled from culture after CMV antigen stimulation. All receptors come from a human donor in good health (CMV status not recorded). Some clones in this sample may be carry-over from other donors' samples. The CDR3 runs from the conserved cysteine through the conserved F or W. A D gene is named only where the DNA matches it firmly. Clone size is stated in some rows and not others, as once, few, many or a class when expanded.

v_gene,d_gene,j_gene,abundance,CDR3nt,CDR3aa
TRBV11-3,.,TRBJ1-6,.,TGTGCCAGCAGCTTATTAGCCCCATTTTTTGGCCGCCGTGTCAATTCACCCCTCCACTTT,CASSLLAPFFGRRVNSPLHF
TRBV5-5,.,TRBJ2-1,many,TGTGCCAGCAGCTTGCCATCACAGGGAGGCGCCTACAATGAGCAGTTCTTC,CASSLPSQGGAYNEQFF
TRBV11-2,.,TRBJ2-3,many,TGTGCCAGCAGCCCCTCTGGGGACTCTACGCAGTATTTT,CASSPSGDSTQYF
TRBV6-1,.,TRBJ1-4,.,TGTGCCAGCGGCACGGGAGCAACTAATGAAAAACTGTTTTTT,CASGTGATNEKLFF
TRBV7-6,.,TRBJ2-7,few,TGTGCCAGCAGCCCCCGGCCGCCCTACGAGCAGTACTTC,CASSPRPPYEQYF
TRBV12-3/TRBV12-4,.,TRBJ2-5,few,TGTGCCAGCAGTTTAGGACCTCAAGAGACCCAGTACTTC,CASSLGPQETQYF
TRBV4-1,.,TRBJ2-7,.,TGCGCCAGCAGCCAAGATCGACAGGGAGGCTACGAGCAGTACTTC,CASSQDRQGGYEQYF
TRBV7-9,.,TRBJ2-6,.,TGTGCCAGCCGCCGGTCCTTGTTAGAAACAGCAAACTCTGGGGCCAACGTCCTGACTTTC,CASRRSLLETANSGANVLTF
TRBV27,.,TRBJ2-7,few,TGTGCCAGCAGTTTATCTGACGGGAGTACCGATAAGGACGAGCAGTACTTC,CASSLSDGSTDKDEQYF
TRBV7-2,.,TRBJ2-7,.,TGTGCCAGCAGCCCCGCCCAGGAGCAGTACTTC,CASSPAQEQYF
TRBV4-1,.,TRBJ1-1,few,TGCGCCAGCAGCCTACGAGCGGGCACTGAAGCTTTCTTT,CASSLRAGTEAFF
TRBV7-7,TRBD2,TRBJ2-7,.,TGTGCCAGCAGCCCCGGACTAGCGGGAGTGGGCGAGCAGTACTTC,CASSPGLAGVGEQYF
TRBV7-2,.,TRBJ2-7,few,TGTGCCAGCAGCTTAGACCCGACGGTTAGCTCCTACGAGCAGTACTTC,CASSLDPTVSSYEQYF
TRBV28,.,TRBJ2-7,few,TGTGCCAGCAGTCCAAACAGCCTAGGGGAGCAGTACTTC,CASSPNSLGEQYF
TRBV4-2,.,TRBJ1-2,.,TGTGCCAGCAGCCAAGATTTTGGGGATTCAGGGTATGGCTACACCTTC,CASSQDFGDSGYGYTF
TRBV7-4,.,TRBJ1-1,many,TGTGCCAGCGGCGAAAAAAACGGAACTGAAGCTTTCTTT,CASGEKNGTEAFF
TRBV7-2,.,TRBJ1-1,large,TGTGCCAGCAGCTTCCCGGGACATGAGGACACTGAAGCTTTCTTT,CASSFPGHEDTEAFF
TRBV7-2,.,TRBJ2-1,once,TGTGCCAGCAGCCCACGGATCTACAATGAGCAGTTCTTC,CASSPRIYNEQFF
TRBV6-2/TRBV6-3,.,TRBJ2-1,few,TGTGCCAGCAGTAGGGGACTTTACAATGAGCAGTTCTTC,CASSRGLYNEQFF
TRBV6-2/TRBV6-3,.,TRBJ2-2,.,TGTGCCAGCAGTCCGCGGAACACCGGGGAGCTGTTTTTT,CASSPRNTGELFF
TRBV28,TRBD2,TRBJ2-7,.,TGTGCCAGCAGTTTACCGGGAGGGGGTTTCGCCTACGAGCAGTACTTC,CASSLPGGGFAYEQYF
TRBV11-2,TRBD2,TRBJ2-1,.,TGTGCCAGCAGCGGTAGCGGGAGCGGCTACAATGAGCAGTTCTTC,CASSGSGSGYNEQFF
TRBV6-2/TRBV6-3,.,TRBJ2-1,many,TGTGCCAGCCGCGACCTTCAGGGACCCTCGTACAATGAGCAGTTCTTC,CASRDLQGPSYNEQFF
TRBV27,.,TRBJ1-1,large,TGTGCCAGCAGTTTGTGGGGGGGGAACACTGAAGCTTTCTTT,CASSLWGGNTEAFF
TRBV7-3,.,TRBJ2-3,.,TGTGCCAGCAGCTTAGGAAGTAGCCCGACAAATACGCAGTATTTT,CASSLGSSPTNTQYF
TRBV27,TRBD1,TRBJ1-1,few,TGTGCCAGCAGTTTAGAGGGGGCGAATACTGAAGCTTTCTTT,CASSLEGANTEAFF
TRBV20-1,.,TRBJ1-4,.,TGCAGTGCTAGAGATAGGGAGTCATACCCATATAATGAAAAACTGTTTTTT,CSARDRESYPYNEKLFF
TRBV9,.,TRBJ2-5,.,TGTGCCAGCTCCCCTTCGGGTTTGGTATACCAAGAGACCCAGTACTTC,CASSPSGLVYQETQYF